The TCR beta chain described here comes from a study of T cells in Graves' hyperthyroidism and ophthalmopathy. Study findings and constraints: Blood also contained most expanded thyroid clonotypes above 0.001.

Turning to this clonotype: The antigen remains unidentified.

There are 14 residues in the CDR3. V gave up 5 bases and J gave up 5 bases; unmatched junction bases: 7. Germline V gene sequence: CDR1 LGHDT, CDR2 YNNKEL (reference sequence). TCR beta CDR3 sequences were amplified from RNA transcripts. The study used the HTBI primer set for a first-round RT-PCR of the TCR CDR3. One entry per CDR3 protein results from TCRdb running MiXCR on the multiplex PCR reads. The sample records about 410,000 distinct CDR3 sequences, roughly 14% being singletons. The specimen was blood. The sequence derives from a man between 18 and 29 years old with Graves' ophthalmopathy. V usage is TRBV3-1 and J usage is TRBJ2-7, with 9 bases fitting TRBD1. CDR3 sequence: CASSFGQGLNEQYF. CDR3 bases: TGTGCCAGCAGCTTTGGACAGGGGTTAAACGAGCAGTACTTC.